Below are 28 T cell receptor beta chains sequenced from a single sample in a study of regulatory T cells in long-lasting Graves disease. Time point meaning: persistent/refractory GD, antithyroid drugs over 5 years with positive TRAb. Extracted PBMC RNA gave rise to the TCR library. According to the study, TCR beta libraries were built with iRepertoire HTBI primers and CDR3-region Arm-PCR. TCRdb reanalysed the multiplex PCR reads using MiXCR and keeps one entry per CDR3 protein. The table records roughly 400,000 distinct CDR3 sequences, 20% to 25% of them present only once. The sequenced sample was peripheral blood mononuclear cells (PBMCs), obtained when the disease was refractory, from a patient treated with antithyroid drugs. The receptor set was obtained from a female donor with Graves disease.

The chain is built from TRBV28 and TRBJ2-4; D possibly corresponds to TRBD1 (5 bases). The CDR3 has 16 amino acids. Trimming left V 6 bases short and J 2 bases short, with 17 bases between. CDR1 is MDHEN, CDR2 SYDVKM, per germline. The CDR3 spells CASSTPFSGTKNIQYF. CDR3 DNA: TGTGCCAGCAGCACCCCCTTCTCAGGGACCAAAAACATTCAGTACTTC. Using reference TRBV28 and TRBJ2-4 for the parts outside the CDR3, the full variable domain is DVKVTQSSRYLVKRTGEKVFLECVQDMDHENMFWYRQDPGLGLRLIYFSYDVKMKEKGDIPEGYSVSREKKERFSLILESASTNQTSMYLCASSTPFSGTKNIQYFGAGTRLSVL.

This clonotype has just a few counts. The J gene is TRBJ1-5, the V gene TRBV20-1; D is unresolved. Germline CDR1 and CDR2: DFQATT and SNEGSKA (reference sequence). V shed 1 base and J shed 4 bases, with 17 bases lying between them. The CDR3 is 16 residues long. The DNA of the CDR3 is TGCAGTGCTAGAGGTATTGAATCGAGGACGAATCAGCCCCAGCATTTT. Translating gives CSARGIESRTNQPQHF.

This clonotype turned up a few times. V usage is TRBV6-2 or TRBV6-3 and J usage is TRBJ2-7; TRBD1 might be the D (6 bases). Germline V gives CDR1 MNHEY, CDR2 SVGEGT. This CDR3 has 16 amino acids. V was shortened by 3 bases and J by 3 bases, with 18 bases between the two germline ends. The CDR3 protein is CASSYYGETGDYEQYF. The CDR3 DNA is TGTGCCAGCAGTTATTATGGGGAGACAGGAGACTACGAGCAGTACTTC.

This clonotype was counted at least ten times. V is TRBV6-1 and J is TRBJ1-5; D remains unclear. Looked up from germline, CDR1 is MNHNS and CDR2 is SASEGT. V gave up 4 bases and J gave up 0 bases, with 13 bases separating them. The CDR3 loop spans 16 amino acids. CDR3 loop: CASSAWTVDSNQPQHF. The CDR3 bases are TGTGCCAGCAGTGCCTGGACGGTCGATAGCAATCAGCCCCAGCATTTT.

Many counts were recorded for this clonotype. The V and J genes are TRBV2 and TRBJ2-4; D ambiguous. Trimming pared 0 bases from V and 3 bases from J, leaving 15 bases between. Germline-derived CDR1 and CDR2 are SNHLY and FYNNEI. CDR3 length equals 17 residues. The CDR3 loop reads CASSEAAIWVDKNIQYF. The CDR3 DNA follows: TGTGCCAGCAGTGAAGCCGCGATCTGGGTTGACAAAAACATTCAGTACTTC.

The sample holds many counts of this clonotype. The chain couples TRBV2 to TRBJ2-7; 9 bases match TRBD2. Germline values: CDR1 SNHLY, CDR2 FYNNEI. Germline trimming cut 6 bases from V and 3 bases from J; bases unmatched to any gene: 12. The CDR3 covers 16 residues. This CDR3 is CASSLAGLDVSYEQYF. The CDR3 DNA reads as TGTGCCAGCAGCCTAGCGGGACTAGATGTGAGCTACGAGCAGTACTTC.

This clonotype was seen repeatedly, ten times or more. CDR3 bases: TGTGCCAGCTCACCACAGGTCGCCTATGGCTACACCTTC. Its protein is CASSPQVAYGYTF. The J gene is TRBJ1-2, the V gene TRBV18; no clear D gene. The CDR3 totals 13 residues. Germline CDR1 KGHSH, CDR2 LQKENI. V was cut by 1 base and J by 4 bases, with 7 bases left in between.

This clonotype was found a few times. V and J are TRBV11-2 and TRBJ2-7; no firm D call. Per germline, CDR1 SGHAT and CDR2 FQNNGV. Trimming took 0 bases from V and 3 from J, leaving 6 bases between them. The CDR3 covers 13 residues. CDR3 amino acids: CASSLEYVYEQYF. The CDR3 region has the DNA TGTGCCAGCAGCTTAGAGTATGTCTACGAGCAGTACTTC.

This clonotype was observed many times. This chain connects TRBV20-1 to TRBJ2-7; 10 positions agree with TRBD1. In germline, CDR1 is DFQATT, CDR2 SNEGSKA (reference sequence). Trimming cost V 3 bases and J 4 bases; bases outside gene matches: 3. There are 13 residues in the CDR3. The CDR3 protein is CSARLGQGYEQYF. CDR3 in DNA: TGCAGTGCTAGGCTGGGACAGGGGTACGAGCAGTACTTC.

The rearrangement joins TRBV7-2 to TRBJ2-4, with 11 nucleotides matching TRBD2. Per germline, CDR1 SGHTA and CDR2 FQGNSA. V gave up 5 bases and J gave up 3 bases; unmatched junction bases: 6. The CDR3 runs to 16 residues. The CDR3 loop is CASSISGRGVKNIQYF. The CDR3 bases are TGTGCCAGCAGCATTAGCGGGAGGGGGGTCAAAAACATTCAGTACTTC.

This clonotype was observed at least ten times. This chain joins TRBV7-9 and TRBJ2-5, with D uncertain. The CDR3 totals 12 residues. Trimming shortened V by 8 bases and J by 5 bases, and 12 bases separated the two germline ends. Germline values: CDR1 SEHNR, CDR2 FQNEAQ (reference sequence). CDR3 DNA: TGTGCCAGCGGCCAGTCAGGCGAGACCCAGTACTTC. This translates into CASGQSGETQYF.

In its sample, this clonotype was seen many times. This chain links TRBV20-1 with TRBJ2-5; 16 bases are a match to TRBD2. The V gene's germline CDR1 is DFQATT and CDR2 SNEGSKA (reference sequence). The CDR3 sequence is 15 residues long. CDR3 in amino acids: CAGTSGRELGETQYF. The CDR3 DNA is TGCGCCGGGACTAGCGGGAGGGAATTAGGAGAGACCCAGTACTTC.

Details on this clonotype: Being one base from a much bigger clone, this may be a read error. The J gene is TRBJ1-1, the V gene TRBV10-3; D not resolved. The CDR3 runs to 12 residues. CDR1 ENHRY and CDR2 SYGVKD come from the germline V gene. Between the trimmed V and J ends, which lost 4 bases and 5 bases, there was a span of 8 bases. CDR3 residues: CAISGRGTEAFF. CDR3 DNA sequence: TGTGCCATCAGTGGTAGAGGAACTGAAGCTTTCTTT.

At least ten counts were recorded for this clonotype. This chain uses TRBV20-1 with TRBJ2-5; 12 bases align to TRBD2. This CDR3 contains 14 residues. The V gene's germline CDR1 is DFQATT and CDR2 SNEGSKA (reference sequence). Germline trimming cut 4 bases from V and 5 bases from J; bases unmatched to any gene: 5. The CDR3, as DNA: TGCAGTGCTACTCGACTAGCGGGAGTGGAGACCCAGTACTTC. It codes for CSATRLAGVETQYF.

This clonotype was detected ten times or more. This rearrangement joins TRBV11-2 to TRBJ1-1; D possibly corresponds to TRBD1 (5 bases). This CDR3 is 15 amino acids long. Germline V gene data show CDR1 as SGHAT and CDR2 as FQNNGV. The ends were cut back, 1 base at V and 1 base at J, with 10 bases in the middle. CDR3 DNA sequence: TGTGCCAGCAGCTTAGTTTGGGGCTCGAACACTGAAGCTTTCTTT. Protein: CASSLVWGSNTEAFF. The variable domain in full, with the rest retrieved from reference TRBV11-2 and TRBJ1-1, is EAGVAQSPRYKIIEKRQSVAFWCNPISGHATLYWYQQILGQGPKLLIQFQNNGVVDDSQLPKDRFSAERLKGVDSTLKIQPAKLEDSAVYLCASSLVWGSNTEAFFGQGTRLTVV.

This sequence joins TRBV30 and TRBJ2-5; no clear D. V lost 2 bases to trimming and J lost 5 bases, with 12 bases between them. In germline, CDR1 is GTSNPN, CDR2 SVGIG (reference sequence). This CDR3 contains 13 residues. DNA of the CDR3: TGTGCCTGGAGTTCGACCACGAGCGAGACCCAGTACTTC. As protein: CAWSSTTSETQYF. The full variable domain, in which reference TRBV30 and TRBJ2-5 provide the parts outside the CDR3, is SQTIHQWPATLVQPVGSPLSLECTVEGTSNPNLYWYRQAAGRGLQLLFYSVGIGQISSEVPQNLSASRPQDRQFILSSKKLLLSDSGFYLCAWSSTTSETQYFGPGTRLLVL.

This clonotype was found many times. The chain has TRBV27 and TRBJ2-2; TRBD2 might be the D (6 bases). The V end was cut by 4 bases, the J end by 2 bases, with 14 bases between. This CDR3 has 16 amino acids. Per the germline V gene, CDR1 is MNHEY and CDR2 is SMNVEV (reference sequence). CDR3 coding DNA: TGTGCCAGCAGTTCTAACCGGGGAGGAAACACCGGGGAGCTGTTTTTT. Amino acid sequence: CASSSNRGGNTGELFF.

The chain recombines TRBV3-1 with TRBJ2-7, with 7 bases matching TRBD2. Trimming at V came to 0 bases and at J to 7 bases, leaving 9 bases not matched to a gene. CDR3 length equals 15 residues. CDR1 is LGHDT and CDR2 is YNNKEL in the germline V gene (reference sequence). CDR3 nucleotide sequence: TGTGCCAGCAGCCAAGAAGGACTAGTACCCTGGGAGCAGTACTTC. Protein sequence: CASSQEGLVPWEQYF.

This clonotype was counted a few times. This rearrangement joins TRBV20-1 to TRBJ1-2, with D unresolved. In germline, CDR1 is DFQATT, CDR2 SNEGSKA (reference sequence). This CDR3 comprises 13 residues. V lost 6 bases to trimming and J lost 0 bases, with 11 bases between them. CDR3 in amino acids: CSAYRATNYGYTF. CDR3 DNA: TGCAGTGCCTACAGAGCGACTAACTATGGCTACACCTTC.

The V and J genes are TRBV28 and TRBJ2-5; the match to TRBD2 covers 8 bases. The CDR3 totals 15 residues. Germline V lookup: CDR1 MDHEN, CDR2 SYDVKM. The trim removed 5 bases at V and 8 bases at J, leaving 13 bases unmatched. CDR3 coding DNA: TGTGCCAGCAGTCTGACTTCGACTAGCGCCGAAACCCAGTACTTC. Its protein is CASSLTSTSAETQYF. Using reference TRBV28 and TRBJ2-5 for the parts outside the CDR3, the full variable domain is DVKVTQSSRYLVKRTGEKVFLECVQDMDHENMFWYRQDPGLGLRLIYFSYDVKMKEKGDIPEGYSVSREKKERFSLILESASTNQTSMYLCASSLTSTSAETQYFGPGTRLLVL.

This clonotype has just one count. This sequence may be a read error, since a much larger clone differs from it by one base. The rearrangement joins TRBV20-1 to TRBJ2-5; a weak D match, TRBD2 (6 bases). The CDR3 length is 14 residues. Trimming left V 2 bases short and J 4 bases short, with 14 bases between. The germline V gene has CDR1 DFQATT and CDR2 SNEGSKA (reference sequence). The CDR3 loop reads CSARKSGLRETQYF. CDR3 bases: TGCAGTGCTAGAAAGTCGGGACTCCGAGAGACCCAGTACTTC.

The chain couples TRBV28 to TRBJ1-6; TRBD1 aligns across 7 bases. The CDR3 sequence is 14 residues long. Germline V gene data show CDR1 as MDHEN and CDR2 as SYDVKM. The trim removed 7 bases at V and 5 bases at J, leaving 5 bases unmatched. The CDR3 DNA follows: TGTGCCAGCAACCCGGGACAGAATAATTCACCCCTCCACTTT. Translated: CASNPGQNNSPLHF.

V is TRBV5-1 and J is TRBJ2-3, with D hard to call. Germline V gene data show CDR1 as SGHRS and CDR2 as YFSETQ. Trimming cost V 4 bases and J 1 base, with 7 bases left between them. The length of the CDR3 is 13 residues. The CDR3 DNA sequence: TGCGCCAGCAGCAGTCAGGGCACAGATACGCAGTATTTT. This codes for CASSSQGTDTQYF.

This clonotype was observed many times. V and J are TRBV6-1 and TRBJ2-2; TRBD1 aligns across 9 bases. Looked up from germline, CDR1 is MNHNS and CDR2 is SASEGT. The V and J ends lost 7 bases and 4 bases, in that order; junction bases with no gene match: 13. The CDR3 length is 17 residues. CDR3 in DNA: TGTGCCAGCAACACGGGACAGGGTGCCTCCGGCACCGGGGAGCTGTTTTTT. It yields the protein CASNTGQGASGTGELFF.

There are a few counts of this clonotype. This chain joins TRBV10-3 and TRBJ1-4; a weak D match, TRBD1 (5 bases). Germline CDR1 ENHRY, CDR2 SYGVKD. Trimming cost V 4 bases and J 5 bases, with 14 bases left between them. The CDR3 spans 15 residues. DNA for the CDR3: TGTGCCATCAGTGGAACTCGGGGGAAGAATGAAAAACTGTTTTTT. Its protein is CAISGTRGKNEKLFF.

The sample holds many counts of this clonotype. CDR3 in amino acids: CASSYNGGGGYTF. The CDR3 bases are TGTGCCAGCAGCTATAACGGGGGAGGAGGCTACACCTTC. J is TRBJ1-2 and V is TRBV27; D perhaps matches TRBD1 (5 bases). CDR3 size: 13 residues. Germline CDR1 is MNHEY and CDR2 is SMNVEV (reference sequence). Trimming left V 6 bases short and J 8 bases short, with 16 bases between.

This clonotype occurred a few times. This sequence joins TRBV19 and TRBJ2-7, with TRBD1 identical over 8 bases. Per the germline V gene, CDR1 is LNHDA and CDR2 is SQIVND (reference sequence). This CDR3 spans 14 amino acids. Germline trimming cut 3 bases from V and 7 bases from J; bases unmatched to any gene: 8. CDR3 nucleotide sequence: TGTGCCAGTAGTATGGGGCAGGGGGCGATGGAGCAGTACTTC. Translating it yields CASSMGQGAMEQYF. Drawing the rest from reference TRBV19 and TRBJ2-7, the complete variable domain is DGGITQSPKYLFRKEGQNVTLSCEQNLNHDAMYWYRQDPGQGLRLIYYSQIVNDFQKGDIAEGYSVSREKKESFPLTVTSAQKNPTAFYLCASSMGQGAMEQYFGPGTRLTVT.

The chain carries TRBV27 and TRBJ1-2; 7 bases are a match to TRBD1. The CDR3 runs 14 residues. The V and J ends lost 8 bases and 5 bases, in that order; junction bases with no gene match: 11. Germline values: CDR1 MNHEY, CDR2 SMNVEV (reference sequence). CDR3 sequence: CASGHSGQTYGYTF. CDR3 DNA: TGTGCCAGCGGCCACTCGGGACAGACGTATGGCTACACCTTC.